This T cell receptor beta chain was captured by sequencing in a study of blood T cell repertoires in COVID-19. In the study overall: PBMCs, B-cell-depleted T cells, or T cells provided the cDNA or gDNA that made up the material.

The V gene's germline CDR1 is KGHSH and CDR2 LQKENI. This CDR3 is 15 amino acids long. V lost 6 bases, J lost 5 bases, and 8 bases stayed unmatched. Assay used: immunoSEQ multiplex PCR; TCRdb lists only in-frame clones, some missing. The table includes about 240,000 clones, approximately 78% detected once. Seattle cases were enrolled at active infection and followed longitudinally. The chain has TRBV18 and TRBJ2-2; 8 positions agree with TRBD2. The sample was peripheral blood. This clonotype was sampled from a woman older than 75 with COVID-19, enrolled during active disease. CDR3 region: CASSPASGGTGELFF. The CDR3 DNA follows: TGTGCCAGCTCCCCGGCAAGCGGGGGAACCGGGGAGCTGTTTTTT.